This is a list of T cell receptor beta chains from one sample in a study of response to subunit inactivated influenza vaccine. MiXCR was run by TCRdb on the RT-PCR reads, yielding one entry per CDR3 protein. This sample has about 540,000 distinct CDR3 sequences, with roughly 25% found just once. This sample was shared with a second study, whose subject was T cells expressing NK-cell markers.

The sample was CD4+ T cells sorted from PBMCs, taken about 11 days after vaccination. These receptors all stem from a man aged 50-60 years who received an inactivated influenza vaccine. The CDR3 runs from the conserved cysteine through the conserved F or W. Each record gives: CDR3 DNA, CDR3 protein, V gene, D gene, J gene, clone size. A D gene is named only where the DNA matches it firmly. The size entry is marked missing in some rows and otherwise reads once, few, many or a size class.

CDR3nt: TGCGCCAGCATAGCGACAGAAGGAGGAGATACGCAGTATTTT
CDR3aa: CASIATEGGDTQYF
v_gene: TRBV5-1
d_gene: .
j_gene: TRBJ2-3
abundance: many

CDR3nt: TGTGCCACCAGTGCCCCCGGGACAGAGAACTCAGATACGCAGTATTTT
CDR3aa: CATSAPGTENSDTQYF
v_gene: TRBV24-1
d_gene: TRBD1
j_gene: TRBJ2-3
abundance: .

CDR3nt: TGTGCCAGCAGTGCCTATGGACTAGCGGGTTCAAACGAGCAGTACTTC
CDR3aa: CASSAYGLAGSNEQYF
v_gene: TRBV2
d_gene: TRBD2
j_gene: TRBJ2-7
abundance: .

CDR3nt: TGTGCCAGCAGTTACCACTCTGACAGGGTCCAGGCCGAAGAGACCCAGTACTTC
CDR3aa: CASSYHSDRVQAEETQYF
v_gene: TRBV6-5
d_gene: TRBD1
j_gene: TRBJ2-5
abundance: .

CDR3nt: TGCAGTGCTACGACAGGGGGGGATGAAAAACTGTTTTTT
CDR3aa: CSATTGGDEKLFF
v_gene: TRBV20-1
d_gene: TRBD1
j_gene: TRBJ1-4
abundance: .

CDR3nt: TGTGCCAGCAGCTCCAGCATAAACAATGAGCAGTTCTTC
CDR3aa: CASSSSINNEQFF
v_gene: TRBV7-3
d_gene: .
j_gene: TRBJ2-1
abundance: .

CDR3nt: TGTGCCAGCGGGGGCGCAGGGAGAGGTGGCTACACCTTC
CDR3aa: CASGGAGRGGYTF
v_gene: TRBV3-1
d_gene: .
j_gene: TRBJ1-2
abundance: few

CDR3nt: TGTGCCAGCAGCAGCGGGGGCCTTAACACAGATACGCAGTATTTT
CDR3aa: CASSSGGLNTDTQYF
v_gene: TRBV11-3
d_gene: TRBD2
j_gene: TRBJ2-3
abundance: .

CDR3nt: TGTGCCAGCAGTGAAGCGAGTGGACAGGGGAAGCAGTACTTC
CDR3aa: CASSEASGQGKQYF
v_gene: TRBV6-1
d_gene: TRBD1
j_gene: TRBJ2-7
abundance: few

CDR3nt: TGTGCCAGCAGCTTAAGGCCAGGGAGTCCCCACGAGCAGTACTTC
CDR3aa: CASSLRPGSPHEQYF
v_gene: TRBV7-6
d_gene: .
j_gene: TRBJ2-7
abundance: .

CDR3nt: TGCGCCAGCAGCTCCAGTCGGGACACCGGCTCCTACGAGCAGTACTTC
CDR3aa: CASSSSRDTGSYEQYF
v_gene: TRBV5-1
d_gene: .
j_gene: TRBJ2-7
abundance: few

CDR3nt: TGCAGTGCTAGAGTATCCCAGGGACGAGGCGATGAGCAGTTCTTC
CDR3aa: CSARVSQGRGDEQFF
v_gene: TRBV20-1
d_gene: .
j_gene: TRBJ2-1
abundance: .

CDR3nt: TGTGCCAGCAGATCTCGACTGGATAGCAATCAGCCCCAGCATTTT
CDR3aa: CASRSRLDSNQPQHF
v_gene: TRBV12-3/TRBV12-4
d_gene: .
j_gene: TRBJ1-5
abundance: .

CDR3nt: TGTGCCAGCAGCTTACACGGGAGGGGCACCGGGGAGCTGTTTTTT
CDR3aa: CASSLHGRGTGELFF
v_gene: TRBV7-2
d_gene: TRBD2
j_gene: TRBJ2-2
abundance: .

CDR3nt: TGCAGCGTTGAGTCGGTGTTGCAAGAGACCCAGTACTTC
CDR3aa: CSVESVLQETQYF
v_gene: TRBV29-1
d_gene: .
j_gene: TRBJ2-5
abundance: .

CDR3nt: TGTGCCACCAGCAGAACCAGGGACGCTAGCACAGATACGCAGTATTTT
CDR3aa: CATSRTRDASTDTQYF
v_gene: TRBV15
d_gene: .
j_gene: TRBJ2-3
abundance: few

CDR3nt: TGCAGCGTTGATGGACACGGGGGCAATGAGCAGTTCTTC
CDR3aa: CSVDGHGGNEQFF
v_gene: TRBV29-1
d_gene: .
j_gene: TRBJ2-1
abundance: .

CDR3nt: TGCGCCAGCATGAAACAGGGAGAAAAGACCCAGTACTTC
CDR3aa: CASMKQGEKTQYF
v_gene: TRBV5-1
d_gene: .
j_gene: TRBJ2-5
abundance: once

CDR3nt: TGTGCCAGCAGTCCAGCGGGAGGGACAGATACGCAGTATTTT
CDR3aa: CASSPAGGTDTQYF
v_gene: TRBV28
d_gene: TRBD2
j_gene: TRBJ2-3
abundance: few

CDR3nt: TGCGCCAGCAGCATTAGCGGGAAAGGGACAGATACGCAGTATTTT
CDR3aa: CASSISGKGTDTQYF
v_gene: TRBV5-1
d_gene: TRBD2
j_gene: TRBJ2-3
abundance: .

CDR3nt: TGCAGTGCTAGTCGGACTAGCGGGAGGGAGCAGTTCTTC
CDR3aa: CSASRTSGREQFF
v_gene: TRBV20-1
d_gene: TRBD2
j_gene: TRBJ2-1
abundance: .

CDR3nt: TGCAGTGCTAGGGACAGGGATGTCCACGAGCAGTACTTC
CDR3aa: CSARDRDVHEQYF
v_gene: TRBV20-1
d_gene: TRBD1
j_gene: TRBJ2-7
abundance: .

CDR3nt: TGTGCCAGCAGCTTAGTGGCAGTGACAGATACGCAGTATTTT
CDR3aa: CASSLVAVTDTQYF
v_gene: TRBV7-9
d_gene: .
j_gene: TRBJ2-3
abundance: many

CDR3nt: TGTGCCAGCAGCCTTCTTGGGACTAGCGGACTGAGTGAGCAGTTCTTC
CDR3aa: CASSLLGTSGLSEQFF
v_gene: TRBV5-5
d_gene: TRBD2
j_gene: TRBJ2-1
abundance: few

CDR3nt: TGTGCCAGCAGCCTCGGTATCTCTAATGAAAAACTGTTTTTT
CDR3aa: CASSLGISNEKLFF
v_gene: TRBV7-6
d_gene: .
j_gene: TRBJ1-4
abundance: .

CDR3nt: TGCAGCGTTGTAGACAGGGTTGGGGCCAACGTCCTGACTTTC
CDR3aa: CSVVDRVGANVLTF
v_gene: TRBV29-1
d_gene: TRBD1
j_gene: TRBJ2-6
abundance: .

CDR3nt: TGTGCCAGCAGTGCCGATCGACTAGTGGCTTTCTTT
CDR3aa: CASSADRLVAFF
v_gene: TRBV2
d_gene: .
j_gene: TRBJ1-1
abundance: .

CDR3nt: TGTGCCAGCAGTGAAAGAACTAGCGGGGTATTGGCTGGGGAGCTGTTTTTT
CDR3aa: CASSERTSGVLAGELFF
v_gene: TRBV25-1
d_gene: TRBD2
j_gene: TRBJ2-2
abundance: few

CDR3nt: TGTGCCAGCAGTTACCTCCCAGACCGCACAGATACGCAGTATTTT
CDR3aa: CASSYLPDRTDTQYF
v_gene: TRBV6-5
d_gene: .
j_gene: TRBJ2-3
abundance: .